This passage covers 21 T cell receptor beta chains from one sample sequenced in a study of T cell repertoires in cytomegalovirus infection. MiXCR, run by TCRdb on the reads, gives a single entry per CDR3 protein. Among more than 650,000 distinct CDR3 sequences listed, roughly a third were seen once. The source material was PBMCs. The receptors come from a human donor in good health (CMV status not recorded). Some clones in this sample may be carry-over from other donors' samples.

The chain's CDR3 is CASSQMTGSTGELFF. The DNA of the CDR3 is TGTGCCAGCAGTCAGATGACAGGGTCCACCGGGGAGCTGTTTTTT. The genes are TRBV5-4 and TRBJ2-2; 7 bases agree with TRBD1. V gave up 5 bases and J gave up 4 bases; unmatched junction bases: 8. The V gene's germline CDR1 is SGHNT and CDR2 YYREEE (reference sequence). The CDR3 runs 15 residues.

The V gene is TRBV6-1, the J gene TRBJ1-1; D is uncertain. The germline V gene encodes CDR1 MNHNS and CDR2 SASEGT. The CDR3 runs to 14 residues. The V end lost 0 bases, the J end lost 4 bases, and 9 bases lay between the germline ends. CDR3 DNA: TGTGCCAGCAGTGAAGCGACGTTCGGCACTGAAGCTTTCTTT. This sequence encodes CASSEATFGTEAFF.

The V call is TRBV7-6, the J call TRBJ2-1; 10 nucleotides align to TRBD2. After removal of 6 bases from V and 4 bases from J, the junction contained 9 bases not matched to a gene. Germline V lookup: CDR1 SGHVS, CDR2 FNYEAQ. The CDR3 has 16 residues. This CDR3 is CASRRGGSGGYNEQFF. In DNA, the CDR3 is TGTGCCAGCAGGCGGGGGGGTAGCGGGGGGTACAATGAGCAGTTCTTC.

V is TRBV6-1 and J is TRBJ1-5; D is possibly TRBD1 (5 bases). The CDR3 is 14 amino acids. Trimming cost V 0 bases and J 3 bases, with 6 bases left between them. CDR1 is MNHNS and CDR2 is SASEGT in the germline V gene. The CDR3 here is CASSEATVNQPQHF. DNA of the CDR3: TGTGCCAGCAGTGAAGCGACAGTCAATCAGCCCCAGCATTTT.

J is TRBJ2-3 and V is TRBV7-3, with 13 bases fitting TRBD2. From germline, CDR1 is SGHTA and CDR2 FQGTGA. The CDR3 spans 16 residues. J lost 2 bases, V lost 5 bases, and 4 bases had no gene match. CDR3 protein: CASSQTSGGSTDTQYF. CDR3 nucleotides: TGTGCCAGCAGCCAGACTAGCGGGGGGTCCACAGATACGCAGTATTTT.

This clonotype was seen more than once but under ten times. Sequence at one end of the junction differs from germline and may be a read error. This chain uses TRBV10-2 with TRBJ2-4; TRBD2 is a possible D gene (6 bases). The CDR3 is made up of 11 amino acids. Germline loops: CDR1 WSHSY, CDR2 SAAADI. The CDR3 here is CASSDLTSIVF. CDR3 nucleotides: TGCGCCAGCAGTGATTTGACTAGTATAGTCTTC.

DNA of the CDR3: TGTGCCAGCACCTCCCCCGCTCCCCCCTACAATGAGCAGTTCTTC. Its protein product is CASTSPAPPYNEQFF. The chain has TRBV28 and TRBJ2-1; no firm D call. This CDR3 has 15 amino acids. With 7 bases removed from V and 2 bases from J, the gap between germline ends came to 15 bases. Germline lookup yields CDR1 MDHEN and CDR2 SYDVKM.

The V call is TRBV6-1, the J call TRBJ1-3; the match to TRBD1 covers 11 bases. Trimming cost V 5 bases and J 2 bases; bases outside gene matches: 5. Germline CDR1 MNHNS, CDR2 SASEGT. The CDR3 has 16 amino acids. The CDR3 bases are TGTGCCAGCAGTACGGGACAGGGGGTTCCTGGAAACACCATATATTTT. It translates to CASSTGQGVPGNTIYF.

The V and J genes are TRBV27 and TRBJ2-7, with D possibly TRBD2 on 5 matching bases. V dropped 0 bases and J dropped 3 bases, with 15 bases sitting between them. The CDR3 consists of 16 residues. From germline, CDR1 is MNHEY and CDR2 SMNVEV (reference sequence). The CDR3 region is CASSLSSGDEDYEQYF. The CDR3 bases are TGTGCCAGCAGTTTATCGTCCGGGGATGAGGACTACGAGCAGTACTTC.

V gene TRBV18 combines with J gene TRBJ2-1; D is tentatively TRBD1 or TRBD2 (6 bases each). This CDR3 contains 14 residues. V shed 5 bases and J shed 5 bases, with 13 bases lying between them. CDR1 and CDR2 (germline): KGHSH, LQKENI. CDR3 sequence (DNA): TGTGCCAGCTCATTCCCCGGGGGCGACAATGAGCAGTTCTTC. This encodes CASSFPGGDNEQFF.

This clonotype has just a few counts. As DNA, the CDR3 is TGTGCCAGCAGCTTAGGACAGCGACAAGAGACCCAGTACTTC. Protein product: CASSLGQRQETQYF. This sequence joins TRBV7-9 and TRBJ2-5; weak D call: TRBD1 (5 bases). Trimming pared 1 base from V and 2 bases from J, leaving 8 bases between. Germline V gives CDR1 SEHNR, CDR2 FQNEAQ (reference sequence). The CDR3 consists of 14 residues.

As for this clonotype: This may be a read error, as it is one base from a much larger clone. This chain uses TRBV7-2 with TRBJ2-7; D may be TRBD1 or TRBD2 (5 bases each). CDR3 size: 14 residues. The germline CDR1 and CDR2 sequences are SGHTA and FQGNSA. The CDR3 spells CASSLTGTIYEQSF. Here the CDR3 DNA reads TGTGCCAGCAGCTTGACTGGGACCATCTACGAGCAGTCCTTC.

This chain connects TRBV3-1 to TRBJ1-2; a weak D match, TRBD1 (5 bases). Trimming left V 0 bases short and J 3 bases short, with 11 bases between. CDR3 length equals 15 residues. The germline V gene has CDR1 LGHDT and CDR2 YNNKEL (reference sequence). CDR3 in amino acids: CASSQDPGQYYGYTF. CDR3 nucleotides: TGTGCCAGCAGCCAAGACCCCGGACAATACTATGGCTACACCTTC. Full variable domain (remainder filled in from reference TRBV3-1 and TRBJ1-2): DTAVSQTPKYLVTQMGNDKSIKCEQNLGHDTMYWYKQDSKKFLKIMFSYNNKELIINETVPNRFSPKSPDKAHLNLHINSLELGDSAVYFCASSQDPGQYYGYTFGSGTRLTVV.

This clonotype appeared a few times. V is TRBV7-2 and J is TRBJ2-2; 8 bases are shared with TRBD1. The CDR3 runs 17 residues. Germline V gene sequence: CDR1 SGHTA, CDR2 FQGNSA. V lost 4 bases and J lost 5; bases outside the gene matches: 12. In DNA form, the CDR3 reads TGTGCCAGCAGCTCACAGTACAGGGGGATCGGGACCGGGGAGCTGTTTTTT. As protein: CASSSQYRGIGTGELFF.

The J gene is TRBJ2-1, the V gene TRBV27; D is uncertain. This CDR3 comprises 17 residues. Germline V gene lookup returns CDR1 MNHEY and CDR2 SMNVEV (reference sequence). V was trimmed by 4 bases and J by 6 bases, leaving 22 bases between them. CDR3 DNA sequence: TGTGCCAGCAGTTCTTCCCTCGGGCAGGCCTCGGTCAATGAGCAGTTCTTC. This sequence encodes CASSSSLGQASVNEQFF.

The chain has TRBV19 and TRBJ2-1, with 7 positions matching TRBD1. CDR3 length equals 16 residues. The V and J ends lost 3 bases and 2 bases, in that order; junction bases with no gene match: 7. The V gene's germline CDR1 is LNHDA and CDR2 SQIVND (reference sequence). CDR3 sequence (DNA): TGTGCCAGTAGTATCGAAGGACAGGTACCCTACAATGAGCAGTTCTTC. Translating gives CASSIEGQVPYNEQFF.

The gene calls are TRBV2 and TRBJ1-2, with D uncertain. Germline V lookup: CDR1 SNHLY, CDR2 FYNNEI. CDR3 size: 13 residues. Deletions cut 5 bases from V and 2 bases from J, with 9 bases between. CDR3 protein: CASSPTPNYGYTF. In DNA, the CDR3 is TGTGCCAGCAGTCCTACACCGAACTATGGCTACACCTTC.

This clonotype showed up just a few times. The gene calls are TRBV19 and TRBJ2-3; no reliable D call. This CDR3 contains 13 residues. Trimming removed 2 bases at V and 1 base at J, with 4 bases between. The germline gives CDR1 LNHDA, CDR2 SQIVND (reference sequence). CDR3 in amino acids: CASSISGTDTQYF. CDR3 nucleotides: TGTGCCAGTAGTATATCGGGCACAGATACGCAGTATTTT.

This sequence joins TRBV10-3 and TRBJ2-7; 9 bases are a match to TRBD2. The J segment lost 11 bases and the V segment lost 6 bases, leaving 11 bases of the junction unmatched. The CDR3 consists of 13 residues. Germline-derived CDR1 and CDR2 are ENHRY and SYGVKD. The CDR3 nucleotides are TGTGCCATCAGGGGGGGATCCGGGACTAGCAAGTACTTC. Translated: CAIRGGSGTSKYF.

This clonotype was recorded many times. The CDR3 coding sequence is TGTGCCAGCAGCCCCACTACCGCGCCACCCCTCCACTTT. This sequence encodes CASSPTTAPPLHF. This chain connects TRBV7-8 to TRBJ1-6; D gene unclear. There are 13 residues in the CDR3. Germline CDR1 SGHVS, CDR2 FQNEAQ. V lost 5 bases and J lost 11, with 13 bases in between.

This clonotype was observed a handful of times. V and J are TRBV29-1 and TRBJ2-3, with D perhaps TRBD2 (7 bases). Trimming pared 4 bases from V and 5 bases from J, leaving 13 bases between. The germline V gene has CDR1 SQVTM and CDR2 ANQGSEA. The CDR3 spans 13 residues. CDR3 in amino acids: CSVGGGAGDTQYF. CDR3 nucleotides: TGCAGCGTTGGGGGGGGCGCGGGAGATACGCAGTATTTT.